The following is a TCR beta chain sequence with its context. The data stem from a study of blood T cell repertoires in COVID-19. In the study overall: The analysed material was cDNA or gDNA that came from T cells, B-cell-depleted T cells, or PBMCs.

Original analysis: Amplification of reference gene primers was used by the study to estimate nucleated cell counts. The protocol was immunoSEQ multiplex PCR, while the TCRdb copy is restricted to in-frame clones and leaves out a portion. V and J calls and clone size follow that table, whereas D and trimming were derived from the DNA. This table has more than 150,000 clones, approximately 87% appearing once. The V and J ends lost 4 bases and 3 bases respectively, with 9 bases between them. Germline V gene sequence: CDR1 SQVTM, CDR2 ANQGSEA. The CDR3 length is 12 residues. This TCR was sampled from a man in his 70s with active or convalescent COVID-19. The chain combines TRBV29-1 with TRBJ1-2, with a tentative D call TRBD1 (5 bases). Sequencing input: peripheral blood. The CDR3 nucleotides are TGCAGCGTTGTGGCAGGGTACTATGGCTACACCTTC. Its translation: CSVVAGYYGYTF. Using reference TRBV29-1 and TRBJ1-2 for the parts outside the CDR3, the full variable domain is SAVISQKPSRDICQRGTSLTIQCQVDSQVTMMFWYRQQPGQSLTLIATANQGSEATYESGFVIDKFPISRPNLTFSTLTVSNMSPEDSSIYLCSVVAGYYGYTFGSGTRLTVV.